This T cell receptor (beta chain) was sequenced in a study of cytomegalovirus exposure and HLA in healthy donors. Study-level points and caveats: Later analysis revealed greater clonal expansion in HLA-associated TCR beta chains than in equally common others.

With regard to this clone: What it binds is not known.

The CDR3 is made up of 13 amino acids. Germline V gives CDR1 SGDLS, CDR2 YYNGEE. V was trimmed by 0 bases and J by 11 bases, leaving 11 bases between them. PCR used 60 Vbeta primers and 13 Jbeta primers. Data came from immunoSEQ multiplex PCR; TCRdb stores just in-frame clones and leaves some out. This sample has about 170,000 clones; roughly 84% occur once, and the top ten carry 1.5%. The sample was PBMCs. This clonotype was obtained from a male donor in good health and CMV-seronegative. This chain joins TRBV9 and TRBJ1-4; D is possibly TRBD1 (5 bases). This CDR3 reads CASSVGGGEKLFF. CDR3 nucleotide sequence: TGTGCCAGCAGCGTAGGGGGGGGAGAGAAACTGTTTTTT.